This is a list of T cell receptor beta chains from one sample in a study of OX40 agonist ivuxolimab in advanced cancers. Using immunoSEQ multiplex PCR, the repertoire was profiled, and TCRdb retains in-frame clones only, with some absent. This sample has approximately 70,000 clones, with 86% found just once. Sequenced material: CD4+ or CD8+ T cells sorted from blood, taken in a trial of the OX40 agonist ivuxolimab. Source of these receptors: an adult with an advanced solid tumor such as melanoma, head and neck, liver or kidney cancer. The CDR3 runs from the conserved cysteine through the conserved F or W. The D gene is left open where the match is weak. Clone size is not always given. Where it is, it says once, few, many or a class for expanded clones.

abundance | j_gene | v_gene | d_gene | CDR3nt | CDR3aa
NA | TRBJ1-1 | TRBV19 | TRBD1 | TGTGCCAGTATTACGACAGGGGGCGAGGCTTTCTTT | CASITTGGEAFF
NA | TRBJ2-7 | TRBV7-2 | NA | TGTGCCAGCAGCTTAGACTCGTCCTCCTACGAGCAGTACTTC | CASSLDSSSYEQYF
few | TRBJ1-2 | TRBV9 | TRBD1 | TGTGCCAGCAGCTCGGCCGGGACAGGTTTTGGGAACTATGGCTACACCTTC | CASSSAGTGFGNYGYTF
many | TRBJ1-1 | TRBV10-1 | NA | TGCGCCAGCAATTCGGGGAACACTGAAGCTTTCTTT | CASNSGNTEAFF
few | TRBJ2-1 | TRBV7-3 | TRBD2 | TGTGCCAGCAGCTTTTCAGCGGGGAACAATGAGCAGTTCTTC | CASSFSAGNNEQFF
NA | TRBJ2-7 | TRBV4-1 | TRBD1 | TGCGCCAGCAGCCAGACAGGGCTCTACGAGCAGTACTTC | CASSQTGLYEQYF
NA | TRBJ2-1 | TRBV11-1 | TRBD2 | TGTGCCAGCAGCCCAGGGGCGCTAGCGGGGGACTACAATGAGCAGTTCTTC | CASSPGALAGDYNEQFF
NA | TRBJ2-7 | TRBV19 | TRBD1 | TGTGCCAGTGAGGACAGGGGCCACGAGCAGTACTTC | CASEDRGHEQYF
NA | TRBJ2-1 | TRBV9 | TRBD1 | TGTGCCAGCAGCTACCGGGACAGGGTCTACAATGAGCAGTTCTTC | CASSYRDRVYNEQFF
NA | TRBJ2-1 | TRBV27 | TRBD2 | TGTGCCAGTTCTGTCATAGCGGGAGGAAACTCCTACAATGAGCAGTTCTTC | CASSVIAGGNSYNEQFF
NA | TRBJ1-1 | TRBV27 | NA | TGTGCCAGCAGTTTATCTAGTGCAGCTATGAACACTGAAGCTTTCTTT | CASSLSSAAMNTEAFF
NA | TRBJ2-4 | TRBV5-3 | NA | TGTGCCTGGGGAGAGGCCAAAAACATTCAGTACTTC | CAWGEAKNIQYF
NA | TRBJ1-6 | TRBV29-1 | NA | TGCAGCGTTGAAGATTGGACAGTGGATAATTCACCCCTCCACTTT | CSVEDWTVDNSPLHF
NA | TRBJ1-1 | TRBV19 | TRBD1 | TGTGCCAGTAGTCCCCGGACAGGGGGCCGGAACACTGAAGCTTTCTTT | CASSPRTGGRNTEAFF
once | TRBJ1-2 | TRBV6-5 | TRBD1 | TGTGCCAGCAGTCCCGGGACAGGTTCCTATGGCTACACCTTC | CASSPGTGSYGYTF
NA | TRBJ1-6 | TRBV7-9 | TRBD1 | TGTGCCAGCAGCTTTGACAGGGGGCATTCACCCCTCCACTTT | CASSFDRGHSPLHF
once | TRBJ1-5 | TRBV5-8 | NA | TGTGCCAGCAGCCCCGGGAGCGGTGGGAATCAGCCCCAGCATTTT | CASSPGSGGNQPQHF
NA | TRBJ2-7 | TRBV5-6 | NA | TGTGCCAGCAGCATTTTTGGATTTAACAGGGCCTACGAGCAGTACTTC | CASSIFGFNRAYEQYF
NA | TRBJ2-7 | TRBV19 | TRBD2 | TGTGCCAGTAGAGACTCTAGCGGGAGCGCCTACGAGCAGTACTTC | CASRDSSGSAYEQYF
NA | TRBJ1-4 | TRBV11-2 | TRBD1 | TGTGCCAGCAGCTCGGACAGGGGCGAAAAACTGTTTTTT | CASSSDRGEKLFF
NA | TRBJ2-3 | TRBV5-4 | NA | TGTGCCAGCAGCTTTCCCAGCACAGATACGCAGTATTTT | CASSFPSTDTQYF
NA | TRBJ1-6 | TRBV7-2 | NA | TGTGCCAGCAGCCCACTCTCCTATAATTCACCCCTCCACTTT | CASSPLSYNSPLHF
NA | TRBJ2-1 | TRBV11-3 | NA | TGTGCCAGCAGTCAAAAGGTCCATCTGAGCTCCTACAATGAGCAGTTCTTC | CASSQKVHLSSYNEQFF
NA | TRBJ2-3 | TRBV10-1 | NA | TGCGCCAGCGGCCAGCAGACAGATACGCAGTATTTT | CASGQQTDTQYF
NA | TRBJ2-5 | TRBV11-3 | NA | TGTGCCAGCAGCTACCGACTAGGGACCGAAGAGACCCAGTACTTC | CASSYRLGTEETQYF
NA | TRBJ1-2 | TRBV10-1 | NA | TGCGCCAGCAGTGAGTCGATGACAAATAACTATGGCTACACCTTC | CASSESMTNNYGYTF
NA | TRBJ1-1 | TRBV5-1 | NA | TGCGCCAGCAGCGCCCAGGGGTACACTGAAGCTTTCTTT | CASSAQGYTEAFF
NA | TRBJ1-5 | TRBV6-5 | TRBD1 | TGTGCCAGCAGAAGAGGGACAGGAGGCAATCAGCCCCAGCATTTT | CASRRGTGGNQPQHF
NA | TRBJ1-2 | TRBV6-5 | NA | TGTGCCAGCAGTTACTCGAGAGCGGGGGTCTACACCTTC | CASSYSRAGVYTF
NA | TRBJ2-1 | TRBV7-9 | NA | TGTGCCAGCAGCTTAGGGGCAGGGAGCAATGAGCAGTTCTTC | CASSLGAGSNEQFF
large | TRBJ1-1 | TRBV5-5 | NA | TGTGCCAGCAGCTTATGGGGTGAAGCTTTCTTT | CASSLWGEAFF
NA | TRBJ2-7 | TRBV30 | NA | TGTGCCTGGAGTGTTGGAGGTAGCTCCTACGAGCAGTACTTC | CAWSVGGSSYEQYF
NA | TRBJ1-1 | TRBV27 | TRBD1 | TGTGCCAGCAGTTTTGGACAGGGGGGGGCCACTGAAGCTTTCTTT | CASSFGQGGATEAFF
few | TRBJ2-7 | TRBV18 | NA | TGTGCCAGCCGTGAGTCGTGGGGAGGAAACTCCTACGAGCAGTACTTC | CASRESWGGNSYEQYF
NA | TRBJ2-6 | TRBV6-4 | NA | TGTGCCAGCAGTGCAGCCTCTGGGGCCAACGTCCTGACTTTC | CASSAASGANVLTF
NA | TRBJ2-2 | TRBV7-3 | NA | TGTGCCAGCAGCGCCCAGGGCTCTCGTAGCACCGGGGAGCTGTTTTTT | CASSAQGSRSTGELFF
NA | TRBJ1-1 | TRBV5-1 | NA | TGCGCCAGCAGCTTGAGGGGTATGAACACTGAAGCTTTCTTT | CASSLRGMNTEAFF
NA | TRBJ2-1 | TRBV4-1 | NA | TGCGCCAGCAGCCAACAGGGCTACAATGAGCAGTTCTTC | CASSQQGYNEQFF
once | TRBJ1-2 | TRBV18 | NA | TGTGCCAGCTCACCACTATCTGGGAGTGATGGCTACACCTTC | CASSPLSGSDGYTF
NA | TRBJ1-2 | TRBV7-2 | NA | TGTGCCAGCAGCTCCCCTGGCCGGGCCTTCTATGGCTACACCTTC | CASSSPGRAFYGYTF
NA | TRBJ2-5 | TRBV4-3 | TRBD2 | TGCGCCAGCAGCCTTGGGACTAGCGGGAGCGGAGAGACCCAGTACTTC | CASSLGTSGSGETQYF
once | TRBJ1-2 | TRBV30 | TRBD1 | TGTGCCTGGAGTGAGGGGGCAGGGGGATCTGGCTACACCTTC | CAWSEGAGGSGYTF
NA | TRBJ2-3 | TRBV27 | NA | TGTGCCAGCAGTCCACATCTTGAGGGTTTGGGTACGCAGTATTTT | CASSPHLEGLGTQYF
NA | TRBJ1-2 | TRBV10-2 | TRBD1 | TGCGCCAGTGGGGACAGGGGGCGCCTAGGCTATGGCTACACCTTC | CASGDRGRLGYGYTF
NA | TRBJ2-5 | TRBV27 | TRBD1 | TGTGCCAGCAAGGATGAGACAGGGAGTAAAGAGACCCAGTACTTC | CASKDETGSKETQYF